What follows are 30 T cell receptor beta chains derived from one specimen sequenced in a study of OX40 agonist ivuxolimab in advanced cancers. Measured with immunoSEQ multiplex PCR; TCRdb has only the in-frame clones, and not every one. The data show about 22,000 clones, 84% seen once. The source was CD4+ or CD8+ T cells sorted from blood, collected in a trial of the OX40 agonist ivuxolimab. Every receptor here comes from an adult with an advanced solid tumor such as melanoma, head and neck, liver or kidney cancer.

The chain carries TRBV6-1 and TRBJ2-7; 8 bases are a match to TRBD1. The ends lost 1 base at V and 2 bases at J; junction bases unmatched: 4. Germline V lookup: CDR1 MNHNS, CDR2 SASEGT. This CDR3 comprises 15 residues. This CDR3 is CASSEGQGPAYEQYF. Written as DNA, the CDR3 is TGTGCCAGCAGTGAAGGACAGGGGCCGGCCTACGAGCAGTACTTC.

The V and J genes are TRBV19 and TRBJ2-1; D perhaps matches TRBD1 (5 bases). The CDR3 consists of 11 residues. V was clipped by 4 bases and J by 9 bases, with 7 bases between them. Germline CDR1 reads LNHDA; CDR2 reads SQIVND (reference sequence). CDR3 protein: CASSNTGEQFF. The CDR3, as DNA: TGTGCCAGTAGTAACACAGGTGAGCAGTTCTTC.

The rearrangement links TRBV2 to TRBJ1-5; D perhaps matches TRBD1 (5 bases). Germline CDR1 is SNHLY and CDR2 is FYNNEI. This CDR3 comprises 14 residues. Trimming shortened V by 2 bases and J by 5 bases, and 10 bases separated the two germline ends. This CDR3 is CASSERGVHQPQHF. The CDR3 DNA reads TGTGCCAGCAGTGAAAGAGGGGTACATCAGCCCCAGCATTTT. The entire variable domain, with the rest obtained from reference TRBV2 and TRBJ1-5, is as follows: EPEVTQTPSHQVTQMGQEVILRCVPISNHLYFYWYRQILGQKVEFLVSFYNNEISEKSEIFDDQFSVERPDGSNFTLKIRSTKLEDSAMYFCASSERGVHQPQHFGDGTRLSIL.

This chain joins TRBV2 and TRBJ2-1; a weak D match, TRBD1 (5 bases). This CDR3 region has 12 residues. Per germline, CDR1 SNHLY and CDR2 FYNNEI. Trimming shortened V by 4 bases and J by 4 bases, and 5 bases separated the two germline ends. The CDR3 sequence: CASSGQYNEQFF. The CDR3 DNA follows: TGTGCCAGCAGTGGACAGTACAATGAGCAGTTCTTC.

The CDR3 nucleotides are TGTGCCAGCAGTTTATCGTCGGGACAGGTCGGGGGCTACACCTTC. Protein product: CASSLSSGQVGGYTF. The gene calls are TRBV27 and TRBJ1-2; 8 bases are a match to TRBD1. V lost 0 bases and J lost 8; bases outside the gene matches: 8. The CDR3 has 15 amino acids. From germline, CDR1 is MNHEY and CDR2 SMNVEV (reference sequence).

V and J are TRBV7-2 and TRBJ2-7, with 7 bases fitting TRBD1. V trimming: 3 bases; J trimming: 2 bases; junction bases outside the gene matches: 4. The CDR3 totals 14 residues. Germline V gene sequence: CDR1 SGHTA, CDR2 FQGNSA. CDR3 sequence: CASSFETGPYEQYF. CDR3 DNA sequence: TGTGCCAGCAGCTTCGAGACAGGGCCCTACGAGCAGTACTTC.

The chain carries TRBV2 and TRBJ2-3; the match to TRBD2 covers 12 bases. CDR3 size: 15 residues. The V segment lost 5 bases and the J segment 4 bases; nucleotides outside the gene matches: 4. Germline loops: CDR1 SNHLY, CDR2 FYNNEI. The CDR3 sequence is CASSKGLAGPDTQYF. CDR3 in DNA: TGTGCCAGCAGTAAAGGACTAGCGGGGCCAGATACGCAGTATTTT.

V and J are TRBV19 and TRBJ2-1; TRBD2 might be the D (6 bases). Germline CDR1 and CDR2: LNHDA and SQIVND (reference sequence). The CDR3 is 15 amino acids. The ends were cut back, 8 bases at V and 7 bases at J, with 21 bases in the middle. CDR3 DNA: TGTGCCAGTCGGGGCTCGGGGGTATCTTGGAATGAGCAGTTCTTC. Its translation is CASRGSGVSWNEQFF.

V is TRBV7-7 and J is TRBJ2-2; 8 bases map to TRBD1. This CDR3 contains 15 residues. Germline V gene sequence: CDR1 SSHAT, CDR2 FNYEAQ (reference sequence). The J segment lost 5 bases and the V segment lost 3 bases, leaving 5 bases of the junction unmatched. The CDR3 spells CASSFGQGKTGELFF. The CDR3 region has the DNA TGTGCCAGCAGCTTCGGACAGGGAAAAACCGGGGAGCTGTTTTTT.

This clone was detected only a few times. The CDR3 spells CASRYGLFPSSYEQYF. Written as DNA, the CDR3 is TGTGCAAGTCGCTACGGACTTTTTCCCAGCTCCTACGAGCAGTACTTC. The gene calls are TRBV12-2 and TRBJ2-7; TRBD2 reflects the table's D call only, with no check against the DNA. TRBV12-2 has pseudogene status. The CDR3 runs to 16 residues.

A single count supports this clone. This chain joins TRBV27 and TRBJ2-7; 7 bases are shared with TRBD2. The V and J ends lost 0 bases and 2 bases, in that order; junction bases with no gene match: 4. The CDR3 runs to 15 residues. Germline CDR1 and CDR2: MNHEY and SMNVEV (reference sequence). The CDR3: CASSLSGGTTYEQYF. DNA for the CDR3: TGTGCCAGCAGTTTATCTGGGGGGACTACCTACGAGCAGTACTTC.

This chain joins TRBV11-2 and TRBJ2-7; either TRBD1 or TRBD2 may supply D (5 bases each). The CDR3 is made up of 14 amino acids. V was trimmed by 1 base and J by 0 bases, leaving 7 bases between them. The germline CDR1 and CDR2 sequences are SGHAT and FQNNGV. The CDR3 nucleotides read TGTGCCAGCAGCTTAGGGGGACCCTCCTACGAGCAGTACTTC. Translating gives CASSLGGPSYEQYF.

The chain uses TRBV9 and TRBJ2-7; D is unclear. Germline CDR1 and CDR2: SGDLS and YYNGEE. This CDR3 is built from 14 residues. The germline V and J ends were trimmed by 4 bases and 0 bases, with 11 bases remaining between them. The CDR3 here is CASSPQGSSYEQYF. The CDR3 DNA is TGTGCCAGCAGCCCCCAAGGTAGCTCCTACGAGCAGTACTTC.

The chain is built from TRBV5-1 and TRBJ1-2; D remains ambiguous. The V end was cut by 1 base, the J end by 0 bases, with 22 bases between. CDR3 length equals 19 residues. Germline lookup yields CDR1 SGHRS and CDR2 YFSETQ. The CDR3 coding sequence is TGCGCCAGCAGCTTGTATAGTGTAGGCCAGTCCCATCCTAACTATGGCTACACCTTC. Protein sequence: CASSLYSVGQSHPNYGYTF.

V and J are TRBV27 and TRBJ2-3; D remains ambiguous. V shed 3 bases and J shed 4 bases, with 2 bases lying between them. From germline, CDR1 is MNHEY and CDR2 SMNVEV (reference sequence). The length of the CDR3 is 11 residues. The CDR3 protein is CASSLADTQYF. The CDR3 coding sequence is TGTGCCAGCAGTTTGGCAGATACGCAGTATTTT.

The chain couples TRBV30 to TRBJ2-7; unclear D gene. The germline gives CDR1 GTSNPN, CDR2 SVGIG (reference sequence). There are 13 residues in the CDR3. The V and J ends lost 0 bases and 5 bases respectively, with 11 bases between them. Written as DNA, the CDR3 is TGTGCCTGGAGTGTACCCCAGCCGGACGAGCAGTACTTC. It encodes CAWSVPQPDEQYF. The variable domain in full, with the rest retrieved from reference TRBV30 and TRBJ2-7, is SQTIHQWPATLVQPVGSPLSLECTVEGTSNPNLYWYRQAAGRGLQLLFYSVGIGQISSEVPQNLSASRPQDRQFILSSKKLLLSDSGFYLCAWSVPQPDEQYFGPGTRLTVT.

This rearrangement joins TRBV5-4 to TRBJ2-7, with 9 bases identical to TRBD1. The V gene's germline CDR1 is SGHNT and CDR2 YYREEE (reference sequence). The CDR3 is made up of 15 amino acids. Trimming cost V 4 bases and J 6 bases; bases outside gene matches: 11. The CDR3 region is CASSEGQGLLTEQYF. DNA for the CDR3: TGTGCCAGCAGCGAGGGACAGGGATTACTCACCGAGCAGTACTTC.

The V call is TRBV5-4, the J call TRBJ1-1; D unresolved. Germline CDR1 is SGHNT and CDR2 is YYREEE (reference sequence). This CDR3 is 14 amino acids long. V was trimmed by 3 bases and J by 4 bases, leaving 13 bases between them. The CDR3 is CASSSYVTVTEAFF. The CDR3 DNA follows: TGTGCCAGCAGCTCCTACGTCACGGTCACTGAAGCTTTCTTT. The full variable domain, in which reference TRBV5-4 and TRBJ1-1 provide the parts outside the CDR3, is ETGVTQSPTHLIKTRGQQVTLRCSSQSGHNTVSWYQQALGQGPQFIFQYYREEENGRGNFPPRFSGLQFPNYSSELNVNALELDDSALYLCASSSYVTVTEAFFGQGTRLTVV.

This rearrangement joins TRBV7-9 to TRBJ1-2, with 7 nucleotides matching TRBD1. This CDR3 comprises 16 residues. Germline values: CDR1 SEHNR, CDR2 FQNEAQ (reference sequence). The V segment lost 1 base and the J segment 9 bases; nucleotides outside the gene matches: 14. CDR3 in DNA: TGTGCCAGCAGCTTAGGGGCCGGGACAGCAAGATGGAGCTACACCTTC. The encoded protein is CASSLGAGTARWSYTF. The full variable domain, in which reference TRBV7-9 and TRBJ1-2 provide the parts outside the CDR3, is DTGVSQNPRHKITKRGQNVTFRCDPISEHNRLYWYRQTLGQGPEFLTYFQNEAQLEKSRLLSDRFSAERPKGSFSTLEIQRTEQGDSAMYLCASSLGAGTARWSYTFGSGTRLTVV.

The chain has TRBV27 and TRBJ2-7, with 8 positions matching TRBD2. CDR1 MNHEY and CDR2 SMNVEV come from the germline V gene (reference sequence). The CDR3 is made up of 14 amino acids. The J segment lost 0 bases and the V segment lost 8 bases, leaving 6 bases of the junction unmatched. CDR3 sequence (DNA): TGTGCCAGCTCGGAGCGGGGGAACTCCTACGAGCAGTACTTC. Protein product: CASSERGNSYEQYF.

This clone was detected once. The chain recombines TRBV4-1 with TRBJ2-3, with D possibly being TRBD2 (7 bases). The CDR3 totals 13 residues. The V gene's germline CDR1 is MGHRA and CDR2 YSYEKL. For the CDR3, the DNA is TGCATGGGGGGGGCCCGCAGCACAGATACGCAGTATTTT. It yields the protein CMGGARSTDTQYF.

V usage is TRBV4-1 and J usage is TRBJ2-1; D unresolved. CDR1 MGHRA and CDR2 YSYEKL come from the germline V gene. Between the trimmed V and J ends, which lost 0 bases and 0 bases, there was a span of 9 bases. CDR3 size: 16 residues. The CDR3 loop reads CASSQDSLNSYNEQFF. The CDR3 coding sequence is TGCGCCAGCAGCCAAGATTCACTAAACTCCTACAATGAGCAGTTCTTC.

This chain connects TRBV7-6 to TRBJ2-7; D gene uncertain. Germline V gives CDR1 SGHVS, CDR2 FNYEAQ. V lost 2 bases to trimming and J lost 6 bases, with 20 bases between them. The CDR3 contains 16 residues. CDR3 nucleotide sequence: TGTGCCAGCAGCTTAAGCCCCCGGCCTCCTACTGGCGAGCAGTACTTC. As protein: CASSLSPRPPTGEQYF. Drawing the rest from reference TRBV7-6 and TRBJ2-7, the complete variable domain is GAGVSQSPRYKVTKRGQDVALRCDPISGHVSLYWYRQALGQGPEFLTYFNYEAQQDKSGLPNDRFSAERPEGSISTLTIQRTEQRDSAMYRCASSLSPRPPTGEQYFGPGTRLTVT.

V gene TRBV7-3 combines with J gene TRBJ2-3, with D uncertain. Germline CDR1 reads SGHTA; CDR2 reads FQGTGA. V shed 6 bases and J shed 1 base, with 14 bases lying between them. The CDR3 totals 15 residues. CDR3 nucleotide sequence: TGTGCCAGCAGTTCCAGCCACATGGGCACAGATACGCAGTATTTT. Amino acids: CASSSSHMGTDTQYF.

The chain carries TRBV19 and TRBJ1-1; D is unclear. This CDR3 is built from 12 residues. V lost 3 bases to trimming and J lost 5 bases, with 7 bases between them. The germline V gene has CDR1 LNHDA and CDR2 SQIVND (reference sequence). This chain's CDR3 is CASSIGRTEAFF. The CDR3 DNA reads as TGTGCCAGTAGTATCGGGAGAACTGAAGCTTTCTTT.

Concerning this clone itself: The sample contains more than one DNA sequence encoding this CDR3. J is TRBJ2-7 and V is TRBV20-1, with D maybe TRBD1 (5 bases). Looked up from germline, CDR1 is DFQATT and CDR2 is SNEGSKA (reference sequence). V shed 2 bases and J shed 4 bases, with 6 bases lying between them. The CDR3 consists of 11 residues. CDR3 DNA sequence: TGCAGTGCTAGACAGGGATACGAGCAGTACTTC. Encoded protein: CSARQGYEQYF.

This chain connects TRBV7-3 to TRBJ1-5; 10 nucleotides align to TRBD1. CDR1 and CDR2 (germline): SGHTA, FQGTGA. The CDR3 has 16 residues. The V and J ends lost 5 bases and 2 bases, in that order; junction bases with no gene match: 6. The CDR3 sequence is CASSHGQGGGNQPQHF. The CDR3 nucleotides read TGTGCCAGCAGCCACGGACAGGGGGGTGGCAATCAGCCCCAGCATTTT.

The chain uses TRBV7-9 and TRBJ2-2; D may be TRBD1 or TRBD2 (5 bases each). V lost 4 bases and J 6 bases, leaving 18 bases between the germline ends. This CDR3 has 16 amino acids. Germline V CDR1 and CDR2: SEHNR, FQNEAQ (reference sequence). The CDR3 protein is CASSSGTVLKAGELFF. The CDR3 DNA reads TGTGCCAGCAGCTCTGGGACCGTATTGAAAGCCGGGGAGCTGTTTTTT.

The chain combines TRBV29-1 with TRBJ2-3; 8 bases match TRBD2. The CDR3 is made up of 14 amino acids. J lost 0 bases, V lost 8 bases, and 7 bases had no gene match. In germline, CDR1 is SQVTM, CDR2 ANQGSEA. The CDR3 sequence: CSIQSGGSTDTQYF. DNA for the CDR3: TGCAGCATTCAAAGCGGGGGTAGCACAGATACGCAGTATTTT.

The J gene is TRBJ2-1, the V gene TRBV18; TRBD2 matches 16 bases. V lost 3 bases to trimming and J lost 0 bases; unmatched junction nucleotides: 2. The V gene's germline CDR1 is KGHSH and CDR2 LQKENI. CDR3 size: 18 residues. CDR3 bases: TGTGCCAGCTCACCGGGGACTAGCGGGGGGGCCTCCTACAATGAGCAGTTCTTC. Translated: CASSPGTSGGASYNEQFF. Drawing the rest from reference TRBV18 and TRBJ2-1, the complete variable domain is NAGVMQNPRHLVRRRGQEARLRCSPMKGHSHVYWYRQLPEEGLKFMVYLQKENIIDESGMPKERFSAEFPKEGPSILRIQQVVRGDSAAYFCASSPGTSGGASYNEQFFGPGTRLTVL.